This entry features one T cell receptor beta chain sequence. One entry per CDR3 protein results from TCRdb running MiXCR on the PCR reads. The profile shows 97,000 or so distinct CDR3 sequences, under 60% of them singletons. Looked up from germline, CDR1 is MGHRA and CDR2 is YSYEKL. With V trimmed by 5 bases and J by 4 bases, 11 bases remained unmatched. CDR3 length: 18 amino acids. These data belong to a study of CDR3 diversity in severe acne. The sequenced sample consisted of blood. The chain employs TRBV4-1 and TRBJ2-1; 13 positions match TRBD2. The receptor was derived from a male donor with acne. The CDR3 loop is CASSERTSGGLTYNEQFF. For the CDR3, the DNA is TGCGCCAGCAGCGAACGGACTAGCGGGGGCCTTACTTACAATGAGCAGTTCTTC.